This T cell receptor beta chain was captured in a study of neurological immune-mediated disorders. Whole-study findings and limits: Private repertoires in all groups were suggested, as expanded clones shared no CDR3 amino acid sequences across subjects. While HTLV-1-associated myelopathy showed the greatest TCR clonal expansion, multiple sclerosis showed the least, falling below healthy controls.

Trimming took 9 bases from V and 3 from J; bases not matched to a gene: 4. The CDR3 is 13 amino acids. CDR1 is ENHRY, CDR2 SYGVKD, per germline. In this sample, this clonotype turned up many times. Its antigen is undetermined. Libraries used 2 million unsorted PBMCs kept frozen in RNAlater. With 10-nucleotide random UMIs, 5'RACE was used to make the cDNA. TCRdb reanalysed the 5' RACE reads using MiXCR and keeps one entry per CDR3 protein. The table shows 27,000 or so distinct CDR3 sequences, with about 15% occurring only once. The chain links TRBV10-3 to TRBJ1-5, with 8 bases fitting TRBD1. This TCR was sampled from an older man in good health. Material: PBMCs. The CDR3 sequence: CAIQGDANQPQHF. The CDR3 nucleotides are TGTGCCATACAGGGGGACGCCAATCAGCCCCAGCATTTT.